This is a list of T cell receptor beta chains from one sample in a study of T-cell memory formation after mild COVID-19. MiXCR, applied by TCRdb to the 5' RACE reads, yields one record per CDR3 protein. This table holds some 490,000 distinct CDR3 sequences, about 18% found once. Source material: PBMCs or a T cell subset sorted from them (not recorded which). The receptor source for this set is an adult woman who had mild COVID-19 (a few samples of this study predate the infection). Cell type and time point are not known. CDR3s include the opening cysteine and the closing phenylalanine or tryptophan. A D gene is named only where the DNA matches it firmly. A clone size is listed for some rows: how often the clone was seen (once, few, many), or a class if it is expanded.

v_gene	abundance	d_gene	j_gene	CDR3aa	CDR3nt
TRBV15	many	.	TRBJ2-7	CATSRDRGLSEQYF	TGTGCCACCAGCAGAGATCGTGGGTTATCGGAGCAGTACTTC
TRBV4-2	few	TRBD2	TRBJ2-3	CASSQAGGRPDTQYF	TGTGCCAGCAGCCAAGCGGGGGGGAGGCCGGATACGCAGTATTTT
TRBV7-7	few	TRBD1	TRBJ2-1	CASSLGTGGYGEQFF	TGTGCCAGCAGCTTAGGGACAGGGGGCTACGGTGAGCAGTTCTTC
TRBV5-1	.	TRBD2	TRBJ2-1	CASSLPAGAHEQFF	TGCGCCAGCAGCTTACCGGCGGGAGCACATGAGCAGTTCTTC
TRBV27	.	.	TRBJ2-6	CASVSGANVLTF	TGTGCCAGCGTCAGTGGGGCCAACGTCCTGACTTTC
TRBV5-5	few	.	TRBJ1-2	CASSLVTDTNYGYTF	TGTGCCAGCAGCTTGGTCACGGACACTAACTATGGCTACACCTTC
TRBV9	.	.	TRBJ2-7	CASSSGGRDSTYEQYF	TGTGCCAGCAGCTCGGGGGGAAGGGACAGCACCTACGAGCAGTACTTC
TRBV20-1	.	TRBD1	TRBJ1-2	CSARERGTGNYGYTF	TGCAGTGCTAGAGAGCGAGGGACAGGGAACTATGGCTACACCTTC
TRBV19	.	TRBD2	TRBJ2-1	CASSMLAGLYNEQFF	TGTGCCAGTAGTATGCTAGCGGGTTTATACAATGAGCAGTTCTTC
TRBV5-1	few	TRBD2	TRBJ2-2	CASSTTSGGALVGSGELFF	TGCGCCAGCAGCACGACTAGCGGGGGGGCCTTAGTCGGCTCCGGGGAGCTGTTTTTT
TRBV11-3	.	.	TRBJ2-5	CASSMSRGQETQYF	TGTGCCAGCAGTATGAGCCGGGGACAAGAGACCCAGTACTTC
TRBV19	once	TRBD1	TRBJ1-1	CASTPGGARGKRAFF	TGTGCCAGTACCCCAGGGGGGGCCCGGGGGAAGCGAGCTTTCTTT
TRBV5-1	.	.	TRBJ1-5	CASSLGGMEPQHF	TGCGCCAGCAGCTTGGGGGGCATGGAGCCCCAGCATTTT
TRBV7-9	few	TRBD1	TRBJ1-2	CASSSGTDGYTF	TGTGCCAGCAGCTCCGGGACAGATGGCTACACCTTC
TRBV7-9	.	TRBD1	TRBJ2-4	CASRLLTGEVFKNIQYF	TGTGCCAGCAGATTATTGACAGGGGAAGTTTTTAAAAACATTCAGTACTTC
TRBV2	.	TRBD2	TRBJ2-7	CASPPFLRGASGRYEQYF	TGTGCCAGCCCCCCCTTCCTTCGCGGGGCTAGCGGGCGGTACGAGCAGTACTTC
TRBV4-3	few	TRBD2	TRBJ2-1	CASSQASGVIYYNEQFF	TGCGCCAGCAGCCAAGCTAGCGGGGTAATATACTACAATGAGCAGTTCTTC
TRBV7-8	few	.	TRBJ1-1	CASSQDRAPVEAFF	TGTGCCAGCAGCCAGGACCGGGCGCCTGTTGAAGCTTTCTTT
TRBV10-3	.	.	TRBJ2-1	CAISTRRGSNEQFF	TGTGCCATCAGCACTCGACGGGGGAGCAATGAGCAGTTCTTC
TRBV11-2	.	.	TRBJ1-1	CASSPSTGRPLNTEAFF	TGTGCCAGCAGCCCATCGACAGGCCGACCATTAAACACTGAAGCTTTCTTT
TRBV5-4	few	TRBD2	TRBJ2-1	CASSAASGGGSSYNEQFF	TGTGCCAGCAGCGCCGCTAGCGGGGGAGGGAGCTCCTACAATGAGCAGTTCTTC
TRBV27	.	TRBD2	TRBJ2-3	CASRSLRVAGTTDTQYF	TGTGCCAGCAGATCCCTTCGGGTAGCGGGGACCACAGATACGCAGTATTTT
TRBV7-2	many	TRBD2	TRBJ2-5	CASRSSGLAGVGKTQYF	TGTGCCAGCAGATCATCGGGACTAGCGGGGGTTGGAAAGACCCAGTACTTC
TRBV7-2	few	TRBD2	TRBJ2-1	CASRSEGMRERFYEQFF	TGTGCCAGCAGATCAGAAGGGATGCGGGAGCGGTTCTATGAGCAGTTCTTC
TRBV6-6	.	TRBD2	TRBJ2-5	CASIQSGGSQETQYF	TGTGCCAGCATTCAGAGCGGGGGGTCACAAGAGACCCAGTACTTC
TRBV6-5	few	.	TRBJ2-7	CASSYGAAEDEQYF	TGTGCCAGCAGTTACGGGGCGGCCGAGGATGAGCAGTACTTC
TRBV12-3/TRBV12-4	few	TRBD2	TRBJ2-1	CASSPTPSGRADEQFF	TGTGCCAGCAGTCCGACCCCTAGCGGGAGGGCGGATGAGCAGTTCTTC
TRBV11-1	many	TRBD2	TRBJ2-4	CASSLTSGGLRNIQYF	TGTGCCAGCAGCTTAACTAGCGGGGGATTAAGGAACATTCAGTACTTC
TRBV19	.	.	TRBJ1-1	CASSLTGRRTEAFF	TGTGCCAGTAGTTTGACAGGTCGGAGGACTGAAGCTTTCTTT
TRBV2	few	TRBD2	TRBJ2-5	CASRLTSGQETQYF	TGTGCCAGCAGACTGACTAGCGGGCAAGAGACCCAGTACTTC
TRBV4-3	many	.	TRBJ2-1	CASSQDMGGAEQFF	TGCGCCAGCAGCCAAGATATGGGGGGCGCTGAGCAGTTCTTC